The rows below give T cell receptor beta chains drawn from one sample of a study of blood T cell repertoires in COVID-19. The assay was immunoSEQ multiplex PCR, and TCRdb's table has in-frame clones only and misses some. The sample lists a few hundred thousand clones, 86% seen once, with approximately 6.2% in the top ten. Sequencing input: peripheral blood. These receptors all come from a man in his 60s with acute or convalescent COVID-19. The CDR3 runs from the conserved cysteine through the conserved F or W. Each record gives: J gene, CDR3 length, clone size, D gene, V gene, CDR3 protein, CDR3 DNA. D genes are given only for firm matches. Only part of the rows carry a size: once, few, many, or a class if the clone is expanded.

TRBJ2-1 | 15 | . | . | TRBV7-3 | CASSLAPSSYNEQFF | TGTGCCAGCAGCTTAGCACCGAGCTCCTACAATGAGCAGTTCTTC
TRBJ2-3 | 18 | . | TRBD2 | TRBV4-3 | CASSQEGFLAGGGDTQYF | TGCGCCAGCAGCCAAGAGGGTTTTCTAGCGGGAGGAGGGGATACGCAGTATTTT
TRBJ2-1 | 15 | . | TRBD2 | TRBV9 | CASSPGTSLINEQFF | TGTGCCAGCAGCCCTGGGACTAGCCTCATCAATGAGCAGTTCTTC
TRBJ2-7 | 13 | . | TRBD1 | TRBV19 | CASSAQGANEQYF | TGTGCCAGTAGTGCACAGGGGGCAAACGAGCAGTACTTC
TRBJ2-7 | 20 | . | TRBD1 | TRBV15 | CATSRDLGTGVPDFSYEQYF | TGTGCCACCAGCAGAGATCTCGGGACAGGGGTCCCTGATTTCTCCTACGAGCAGTACTTC
TRBJ1-2 | 16 | . | TRBD1 | TRBV27 | CASSSAGDRRHYGYTF | TGTGCCAGCAGTTCCGCAGGGGACAGGCGACACTATGGCTACACCTTC
TRBJ2-7 | 17 | . | TRBD1 | TRBV6-2/TRBV6-3 | CASSSSGTGGGRGEQYF | TGTGCCAGCAGCTCATCCGGGACAGGGGGCGGACGGGGTGAGCAGTACTTC
TRBJ2-2 | 15 | . | . | TRBV30 | CAVTLGLAVTGELFF | TGTGCCGTCACCTTAGGACTGGCGGTCACCGGGGAGCTGTTTTTT
TRBJ2-2 | 15 | once | TRBD1 | TRBV7-9 | CASRKGQTNTGELFF | TGTGCCAGCAGAAAGGGACAGACTAACACCGGGGAGCTGTTTTTT
TRBJ2-7 | 16 | . | . | TRBV3-1/TRBV3-2 | CASSQPWGSPLYEQYF | TGTGCCAGCAGCCAACCTTGGGGCAGCCCCCTCTACGAGCAGTACTTC
TRBJ1-1 | 14 | . | TRBD1 | TRBV9 | CASSEQGSDTEAFF | TGTGCCAGCAGCGAACAGGGGTCCGACACTGAAGCTTTCTTT
TRBJ2-3 | 16 | . | TRBD2 | TRBV6-2/TRBV6-3 | CASSDPTSGRVDTQYF | TGTGCCAGCAGTGACCCGACTAGCGGGAGGGTAGATACGCAGTATTTT
TRBJ1-4 | 14 | once | . | TRBV19 | CALHWGGTNEKLFF | TGTGCCTTACACTGGGGGGGGACTAATGAAAAACTGTTTTTT
TRBJ1-5 | 15 | . | TRBD1 | TRBV30 | CAWSVHRGRDQPQHF | TGTGCCTGGAGTGTACACAGGGGGCGAGATCAGCCCCAGCATTTT
TRBJ1-5 | 12 | once | . | TRBV19 | CASSPGGRPQHF | TGTGCCAGTAGTCCCGGGGGGCGGCCCCAGCATTTT
TRBJ2-2 | 16 | . | TRBD1 | TRBV7-9 | CASSPRGTVNTGELFF | TGTGCCAGCAGCCCTAGGGGGACAGTTAACACCGGGGAGCTGTTTTTT
TRBJ1-1 | 15 | once | . | TRBV7-2 | CASSLGGQRNTEAFF | TGTGCCAGCAGCTTAGGGGGACAAAGGAACACTGAAGCTTTCTTT
TRBJ1-1 | 16 | . | TRBD1 | TRBV10-3 | CAISESIRDRGSVAFF | TGTGCCATCAGTGAGTCTATCCGGGACAGGGGATCGGTAGCTTTCTTT
TRBJ1-4 | 14 | once | TRBD1 | TRBV2 | CASRTGGANEKLFF | TGTGCCAGCAGGACAGGGGGGGCTAATGAAAAACTGTTTTTT
TRBJ2-5 | 16 | . | TRBD2 | TRBV7-2 | CASSLAGPGGQETQYF | TGTGCCAGCAGCCTAGCAGGTCCGGGAGGCCAAGAGACCCAGTACTTC
TRBJ2-3 | 14 | . | . | TRBV5-1 | CASRTAETTDTQYF | TGCGCCAGCAGGACAGCAGAAACCACAGATACGCAGTATTTT
TRBJ1-2 | 15 | . | TRBD1 | TRBV30 | CAWSSKGTENYGYTF | TGTGCCTGGAGTTCTAAGGGGACAGAGAATTATGGCTACACCTTC
TRBJ2-3 | 16 | . | TRBD2 | TRBV30 | CAWSVGTSGSTDTQYF | TGTGCCTGGAGTGTAGGGACTAGCGGGAGCACAGATACGCAGTATTTT
TRBJ2-7 | 14 | . | TRBD2 | TRBV4-3 | CASSQTSGGYEQYF | TGCGCCAGCAGCCAAACTAGCGGGGGTTACGAGCAGTACTTC
TRBJ2-7 | 17 | once | TRBD2 | TRBV10-3 | CAISESTSGRYSYEQYF | TGTGCCATCAGTGAGTCGACTAGCGGGAGATACTCCTACGAGCAGTACTTC
TRBJ1-5 | 16 | . | TRBD1 | TRBV4-3 | CASSQGVDRVSQPQHF | TGCGCCAGCAGCCAAGGTGTTGACAGGGTGAGCCAGCCCCAGCATTTT
TRBJ2-1 | 15 | . | . | TRBV7-3 | CASSARGRDDNEQFF | TGTGCCAGCAGTGCGAGGGGGAGAGACGACAATGAGCAGTTCTTC
TRBJ1-1 | 11 | once | . | TRBV5-1 | CASSSRQEAFF | TGCGCCAGCAGCTCCCGACAGGAAGCTTTCTTT
TRBJ2-3 | 11 | . | . | TRBV10-1 | CASLSTDTQYF | TGCGCCAGCTTAAGCACAGATACGCAGTATTTT
TRBJ2-3 | 15 | . | TRBD2 | TRBV19 | CASRRPGLASDTQYF | TGTGCCAGTAGGAGACCGGGACTAGCGTCGGATACGCAGTATTTT
TRBJ2-7 | 15 | . | . | TRBV6-2/TRBV6-3 | CASSPPGVESYEQYF | TGTGCCAGCAGTCCCCCCGGTGTGGAGTCCTACGAGCAGTACTTC
TRBJ2-7 | 15 | once | . | TRBV27 | CASSSSLESSYEQYF | TGTGCCAGCAGTTCCTCCCTAGAAAGCTCCTACGAGCAGTACTTC
TRBJ2-7 | 14 | . | TRBD1 | TRBV24-1 | CATSGQGGHYEQYF | TGTGCCACCAGTGGACAGGGGGGGCACTACGAGCAGTACTTC
TRBJ1-2 | 12 | once | . | TRBV24-1 | CATSDWGGGYTF | TGTGCCACCAGTGATTGGGGAGGTGGCTACACCTTC
TRBJ1-2 | 18 | once | . | TRBV7-9 | CASSLDSLGGPGLDGYTF | TGTGCCAGCAGCTTAGATTCCCTCGGAGGGCCGGGATTGGATGGCTACACCTTC
TRBJ2-7 | 16 | . | TRBD2 | TRBV6-5 | CASSLILAGGLYEQYF | TGTGCCAGCAGTTTGATTCTAGCGGGAGGTCTCTACGAGCAGTACTTC
TRBJ1-2 | 15 | . | . | TRBV19 | CASSIGLDSNYGYTF | TGTGCCAGTAGTATCGGCTTAGACAGCAACTATGGCTACACCTTC
TRBJ1-1 | 10 | . | . | TRBV29-1 | CSVVNRGAFF | TGCAGCGTTGTAAACCGCGGAGCTTTCTTT
TRBJ2-5 | 15 | once | . | TRBV3-1/TRBV3-2 | CASSQDLTAQETQYF | TGTGCCAGCAGCCAAGATCTCACAGCTCAAGAGACCCAGTACTTC
TRBJ2-4 | 15 | . | . | TRBV28 | CASRRSGVAKNIQYF | TGTGCCAGCAGGAGATCAGGGGTAGCCAAAAACATTCAGTACTTC
TRBJ1-6 | 14 | few | TRBD1 | TRBV27 | CASRTGPYNSPLHF | TGTGCCAGCCGGACAGGGCCGTATAATTCACCCCTCCACTTT